The present entry profiles one T cell receptor (beta chain) with its context. Antigen unknown. The test was conducted at deep level. Generated by immunoSEQ multiplex PCR, the TCRdb table keeps only in-frame clones and is missing some. The data hold over 2 million clones, with about 95% observed a single time. The data are from a study of shared clonotypes between healthy human individuals. Study-level information: Every donor yielded three CD4 naive, three CD4 memory, two CD8 naive and one CD8 memory plate. Overall study results and limits: It was observed that roughly 5.4% of naive CD4 clonotypes were shared across four donors.

Trimming removed 5 bases from V and 5 bases from J, with 6 bases in between. Germline lookup yields CDR1 WNHNN and CDR2 SYGVQD (reference sequence). This CDR3 is built from 11 residues. The chain is built from TRBV10-1 and TRBJ1-1; D gene ambiguous. This sequence was found in a man between 18 and 29 years old in good health. The sequenced sample consisted of naive CD4+ T cells sorted from blood. Noted subset: CD45RA+ positively selected. CDR3 nucleotide sequence: TGCGCCAGCAGTTCGGGGACTGAAGCTTTCTTT. This sequence encodes CASSSGTEAFF.